This T cell receptor beta chain came from a study of cytomegalovirus exposure and HLA in healthy donors. The study's findings and limits: Overall, roughly 170 TCR beta chains were annotated as cytomegalovirus-associated. A missense DCLRE1C variant was associated with V- and J-gene trimming of TCR beta chains in a later analysis, and an independent cohort replicated the association. Follow-up analysis found HLA locus-dependent TCR association rates, highest for DRB1 and lowest for HLA-C.

CDR3 length: 14 residues. Per germline, CDR1 SNHLY and CDR2 FYNNEI. Trimming cost V 5 bases and J 3 bases, with 10 bases left between them. Note on this clone: Its antigen is unidentified.

13 Jbeta primers and 60 Vbeta primers were used for the PCR. Data came from immunoSEQ multiplex PCR; TCRdb stores just in-frame clones and leaves some out. The sample carries approximately 170,000 clones, 75% to 90% recorded once. This sequence joins TRBV2 and TRBJ2-2; D possibly corresponds to TRBD1 (6 bases). This TCR derives from a boy aged 2 to 9 in good health and CMV-seronegative. Sequencing was carried out using PBMCs. CDR3 DNA sequence: TGTGCCAGCAGTCCAAGGGGGTACACCGGGGAGCTGTTTTTT. Translated, it gives CASSPRGYTGELFF.